This TCR beta chain was sequenced during a study of long-term antiretroviral therapy in people with HIV. Study-wide results and caveats: Blood specimens, gathered between about 2003 and 2017, were possibly obtained under older ART regimens.

Researchers ran immunoSEQ v3.0 at survey level. Profiling relied on immunoSEQ multiplex PCR, and the TCRdb table lists in-frame clones only, not all of them. The profile covers 20,000 to 25,000 clones, with around 80% appearing a single time and over 15% taken by the ten largest. The sample holds a few counts of this clone. Its antigen is unidentified. The input for sequencing was unsorted PBMCs, taken 0.1 years before starting antiretroviral therapy. The clonotype was recovered from a man between 18 and 29 years old with HIV.

The CDR3 DNA follows: TGCAGCGTCGCCGTTGGGGCAGGGTATGGTCAGCCCCAGCATTTT. As protein: CSVAVGAGYGQPQHF. The V and J genes are TRBV29-1 and TRBJ1-5, with D perhaps matching TRBD1 (5 bases). Per the germline V gene, CDR1 is SQVTM and CDR2 is ANQGSEA. This CDR3 spans 15 amino acids. The germline V and J ends were trimmed by 6 bases and 6 bases, with 21 bases remaining between them.